This is a list of T cell receptor beta chains from one sample in a study of blood T cell repertoires in COVID-19. Clones were sequenced by immunoSEQ multiplex PCR, and TCRdb holds only the in-frame ones, with some missing. This sample has 200,000 to 250,000 clones; 84% occur once, and the top ten carry 5.5% to 7.5%. The sample consisted of PBMCs or T cells enriched from blood (not recorded which). These receptors all stem from a woman aged 40 to 50 who had recovered from COVID-19. The CDR3 runs from the conserved cysteine through the conserved F or W. The D gene is left open where the match is weak. The size entry is marked missing in some rows and otherwise reads once, few, many or a size class.

TGTGCCAGCAGTTTTTCCCCGGGTAGCATAATCGACGAGCAGTACTTC,CASSFSPGSIIDEQYF,NA,TRBV28,few,TRBJ2-7
TGTGCCAGCAGCCAAGTCAGGGTCGGGGAGCTGTTTTTT,CASSQVRVGELFF,NA,TRBV3-1/TRBV3-2,NA,TRBJ2-2
TGTGCCAGCAGCAAACCCCGACAGGGAAGGACTGAAGCTTTCTTT,CASSKPRQGRTEAFF,NA,TRBV21-1,NA,TRBJ1-1
TGTGCCAGTAGTGCCCGCGGGGGGCAGGGTGAAAAACTGTTTTTT,CASSARGGQGEKLFF,NA,TRBV19,few,TRBJ1-4
TGTGCCAGCAGCTTGGGCGGGACGGATATGATTGAAGCTTTCTTT,CASSLGGTDMIEAFF,NA,TRBV6-5,NA,TRBJ1-1
TGTGCCAGCAGCGTAGACCCCGGGACAGGGGGTAGGGGCTACACCTTC,CASSVDPGTGGRGYTF,TRBD1,TRBV9,NA,TRBJ1-2
TGTGCCATCTCCGGGGGGCTTGGCACAGATACGCAGTATTTT,CAISGGLGTDTQYF,NA,TRBV10-3,NA,TRBJ2-3
TGCGCCAGCAGCTTGGCGGATGGGGGGAGCACCGGGGAGCTGTTTTTT,CASSLADGGSTGELFF,NA,TRBV5-1,NA,TRBJ2-2
TGTGCCAGCAGCTCCACCCTAGGGGACGAGACAGGTCGCTGTGGCACTGAAGCTTTCTTT,CASSSTLGDETGRCGTEAFF,NA,TRBV11-3,NA,TRBJ1-1
TGTGCCTGGGATGATTGGTCGGACAGGGGGACAGATACGCAGTATTTT,CAWDDWSDRGTDTQYF,TRBD1,TRBV30,NA,TRBJ2-3
TGTGCCAGCAGCGTAGGCAGGGGGCTTTACAATGAGCAGTTCTTC,CASSVGRGLYNEQFF,TRBD1,TRBV9,NA,TRBJ2-1
TGTGCCAGTAGTATGCAGGGAACCGGGGAGCTGTTTTTT,CASSMQGTGELFF,NA,TRBV19,NA,TRBJ2-2
TGTGCCACCAAGTCAGGGACTAGAAACAATGAGCAGTTCTTC,CATKSGTRNNEQFF,TRBD2,TRBV24-1,NA,TRBJ2-1
TGTGCCAGCAGCCCCTGGGGGCGGGAGCTCGGAGATACGCAGTATTTT,CASSPWGRELGDTQYF,NA,TRBV3-1/TRBV3-2,few,TRBJ2-3
TGTGCCAGCAGCCAGCGGGGAACTACCGGGGAGCTGTTTTTT,CASSQRGTTGELFF,NA,TRBV3-1/TRBV3-2,NA,TRBJ2-2
TGTGCCAGCAGCCAAAGGGCGGGACAGGGGGTCGGGGAGCTGTTTTTT,CASSQRAGQGVGELFF,TRBD1,TRBV3-1/TRBV3-2,NA,TRBJ2-2
TGTGCCAGCAGCATCGGGACAGGGAACACCGGGGAGCTGTTTTTT,CASSIGTGNTGELFF,TRBD1,TRBV27,NA,TRBJ2-2
TGCGCCAGCAGTCAAAGTAGTGCAGGGTCGGCCGGAAACACTGAAGCTTTCTTT,CASSQSSAGSAGNTEAFF,NA,TRBV23-1,NA,TRBJ1-1
TGTGCCAGCAGCCCGGACTACAACTATGGCTACACCTTC,CASSPDYNYGYTF,NA,TRBV7-9,few,TRBJ1-2
TGTGCCAGCAGCCCAGTGGGAGGACAGGGGAGGACCGGGGAGCTGTTTTTT,CASSPVGGQGRTGELFF,TRBD1,TRBV11-2,NA,TRBJ2-2
TGTGCCAGCAGCGTTTCTCGGGACAGTCCTAACTATGGCTACACCTTC,CASSVSRDSPNYGYTF,TRBD1,TRBV7-2,few,TRBJ1-2
TGTGCCAGCAGCGTCCTAGCGGCTAGCACAGATACGCAGTATTTT,CASSVLAASTDTQYF,TRBD2,TRBV9,few,TRBJ2-3
TGTGCCACCAGTGACCCACTAGCGGGAGTGGTAGATACGCAGTATTTT,CATSDPLAGVVDTQYF,TRBD2,TRBV24-1,NA,TRBJ2-3
TGTGCCAGCAGTCCGGGACAGGCCAACTATGGCTACACCTTC,CASSPGQANYGYTF,TRBD1,TRBV6-5,once,TRBJ1-2
TGTGCCAGCAGCACCACAAACAGGAATGGCTACACCTTC,CASSTTNRNGYTF,NA,TRBV28,NA,TRBJ1-2